This T cell receptor (beta chain) came from a study of PD-1 blockade in mismatch repair-deficient tumors. Study summary: Patients had around twelve mismatch repair-deficient cancer types, all previously treated and progressing.

PCR or immunohistochemistry showed mismatch repair deficiency in every enrolled patient. Three pembrolizumab responders had their TCRs sequenced. CDR3 length: 13 residues. Trimming pared 0 bases from V and 6 bases from J, leaving 9 bases between. Germline assignment: CDR1 MNHNY and CDR2 SVGAGI (reference sequence). Remarks on this clone: Its target is unknown.

Study-wide results and limits: After pembrolizumab, tumor-resident clones rose rapidly, then generally contracted before radiologic responses.

Here immunoSEQ multiplex PCR was the method, and the copy in TCRdb shows in-frame clones only, minus some. The sample yields 40,000 to 60,000 clones, over 75% seen once. The receptor was derived from an adult with mismatch repair-deficient cancer. This chain links TRBV6-6 with TRBJ2-7; D gene uncertain. This sample comprised PBMCs, obtained before pembrolizumab treatment. CDR3 sequence: CASSYSVASEQYF. CDR3 bases: TGTGCCAGCAGTTACTCGGTTGCGAGCGAGCAGTACTTC.